These 6 T cell receptor beta chains came from one sample sequenced in a study of blood T cell repertoires in COVID-19. Assay: immunoSEQ multiplex PCR; the TCRdb copy retains only in-frame clones and omits some. This table has 250,000 to 400,000 clones, about 87% appearing once. Input material: peripheral blood. These receptors all come from a woman in her twenties or thirties with COVID-19, enrolled during active disease.

The V gene is TRBV4-2, the J gene TRBJ2-3, with a weak D call TRBD2 (5 bases). V was clipped by 6 bases and J by 6 bases, with 7 bases between them. CDR1 and CDR2 (germline): LGHNA, YNFKEQ. This CDR3 is 11 amino acids long. The CDR3 region is CASSSGDTQYF. The CDR3 nucleotides read TGTGCCAGCAGTTCGGGGGATACGCAGTATTTT.

This rearrangement joins TRBV24-1 to TRBJ1-2; TRBD1 matches 8 bases. The length of the CDR3 is 14 residues. The germline V gene has CDR1 KGHDR and CDR2 SFDVKD. V shed 4 bases and J 4 bases; nucleotides not matched to a gene: 4. CDR3 loop: CATSDPGQAYGYTF. The CDR3 bases are TGTGCCACCAGTGACCCGGGACAGGCCTATGGCTACACCTTC.

The rearrangement joins TRBV4-2 to TRBJ2-2; 10 bases line up with TRBD2. The CDR3 runs to 15 residues. With 4 bases clipped from V and 5 bases from J, the junction kept 4 bases outside the gene matches. Germline CDR1 LGHNA, CDR2 YNFKEQ. The CDR3 DNA reads as TGTGCCAGCAGCCCTGCAGCGGGGGGGACCGGGGAGCTGTTTTTT. Its protein product is CASSPAAGGTGELFF.

The chain uses TRBV3-1 (or the pseudogene TRBV3-2) and TRBJ2-7; D is perhaps TRBD2 (5 bases). Trimming took 8 bases from V and 2 from J, leaving 10 bases between them. The germline V gene encodes CDR1 LGHDT and CDR2 YNNKEL (reference sequence). The CDR3 runs to 12 residues. The CDR3 protein is CASGSGTYEQYF. The CDR3 region has the DNA TGTGCCAGCGGTTCCGGGACCTACGAGCAGTACTTC.

The CDR3 region has the DNA TGCGCCAGCAGCTTGGACGGACAGGGGATAAATCAGCCCCAGCATTTT. The encoded protein is CASSLDGQGINQPQHF. The chain has TRBV5-1 and TRBJ1-5, with 9 bases fitting TRBD1. Germline trimming cut 0 bases from V and 4 bases from J; bases unmatched to any gene: 5. This CDR3 region has 16 residues. CDR1 is SGHRS and CDR2 is YFSETQ in the germline V gene.

The chain employs TRBV5-8 and TRBJ1-5; 7 positions agree with TRBD1. Trimming took 3 bases from V and 1 from J; bases not matched to a gene: 4. CDR3 length equals 15 residues. Germline V gene sequence: CDR1 SGHTS, CDR2 YDEGEE. The CDR3 loop is CASSWNRGSNQPQHF. CDR3 DNA: TGTGCCAGCAGCTGGAACAGGGGCAGCAATCAGCCCCAGCATTTT.